This T cell receptor beta chain is from a study of human thymus T cells. Sequencing was performed with immunoSEQ multiplex PCR; in TCRdb, only in-frame clones are kept and a portion is missing. The data hold fewer than 55,000 clones, with 94% observed a single time. Findings and limits, study-wide: Thymic as well as blood repertoires seemed to favor certain V and J genes unevenly.

Trimming cost V 5 bases and J 0 bases, with 17 bases left between them. Germline CDR1 and CDR2: LNHDA and SQIVND (reference sequence). The CDR3 has 18 amino acids. Half of the eight donors gave about 0.45-1 mL blood during surgery. All available leukocytes, rather than a set cell count, yielded the blood DNA. This clone has just one count. The target antigen is unknown. The sequencing sample was made of blood. The receptor was isolated from a boy in the first two years of life with a congenital heart defect but otherwise immunologically healthy. V and J are TRBV19 and TRBJ2-6; D might be TRBD2 (6 bases). As DNA, the CDR3 is TGTGCCAGTAGTCTTCTCGTGGGGAGGCTCTCTGGGGCCAACGTCCTGACTTTC. Its protein is CASSLLVGRLSGANVLTF.